The 21 T cell receptor beta chains in this list originate from one sample, sequenced in a study of cytomegalovirus exposure and HLA in healthy donors. Primers: 60 Vbeta forward and 13 Jbeta reverse. Libraries were prepared by immunoSEQ multiplex PCR; TCRdb keeps only in-frame clonotypes and omits some of them. Of 96,000 or so clones in the sample, 60% to 75% were seen once. The sequencing input was PBMCs. These receptor sequences come from a female donor in good health and CMV-seropositive.

This sequence joins TRBV11-2 and TRBJ1-5; tentatively, D is TRBD1 (5 bases). The germline CDR1 and CDR2 sequences are SGHAT and FQNNGV. Deletions cut 5 bases from V and 7 bases from J, with 12 bases between. The CDR3 spans 13 residues. The CDR3 nucleotides read TGTGCCAGCAGCCCGACAGTAGAACAGCCCCAGCATTTT. Its translation: CASSPTVEQPQHF.

The sample holds a few counts of this clone. This chain uses TRBV5-1 with TRBJ2-7; D is uncertain. CDR3 length: 14 amino acids. The germline CDR1 and CDR2 sequences are SGHRS and YFSETQ. Trimming took off 0 bases at V and 4 bases at J, with 11 bases between the two ends. The DNA for the CDR3 is TGCGCCAGCAGCTTGGGCGGCACTCCTTACGAGCAGTACTTC. This encodes CASSLGGTPYEQYF.

The rearrangement links TRBV7-3 to TRBJ2-1; D possibly corresponds to TRBD1 (6 bases). V dropped 4 bases and J dropped 10 bases, with 20 bases sitting between them. Germline V gene sequence: CDR1 SGHTA, CDR2 FQGTGA. This CDR3 spans 15 amino acids. This CDR3 reads CASSSNREFASEQFF. The CDR3 DNA is TGTGCCAGCAGCTCCAACAGGGAGTTCGCGTCCGAGCAGTTCTTC.

This clone was seen a single time. This chain connects TRBV28 to TRBJ2-2; D is unclear. Germline loops: CDR1 MDHEN, CDR2 SYDVKM. The CDR3 loop spans 11 amino acids. V lost 11 bases to trimming and J lost 5 bases, with 9 bases between them. For the CDR3, the DNA is TGTGCCCACTGGCGGACCGGGGAGCTGTTTTTT. Amino acid sequence: CAHWRTGELFF.

The J gene is TRBJ2-7, the V gene TRBV7-2; 9 bases line up with TRBD1. Germline V lookup: CDR1 SGHTA, CDR2 FQGNSA. V was pared by 6 bases and J by 3 bases, with 3 bases of the junction left unmatched. CDR3 length: 13 amino acids. The CDR3 DNA is TGTGCCAGCAGTCCGGGACAGGGCTACGAGCAGTACTTC. It is translated as CASSPGQGYEQYF.

The chain employs TRBV10-3 and TRBJ1-2, with TRBD1 matching over 7 bases. The CDR3 has 15 amino acids. V shed 0 bases and J 4 bases; nucleotides not matched to a gene: 5. The V gene's germline CDR1 is ENHRY and CDR2 SYGVKD. The CDR3: CAISESRQGGYGYTF. CDR3 coding DNA: TGTGCCATCAGTGAGTCGAGGCAGGGGGGCTATGGCTACACCTTC.

This clone has only one observation. V and J are TRBV5-1 and TRBJ2-5; TRBD2 matches at 9 bases. V lost 3 bases to trimming and J lost 5 bases; unmatched junction nucleotides: 8. Germline V gene lookup returns CDR1 SGHRS and CDR2 YFSETQ. The CDR3 is 15 residues long. The CDR3 protein is CASSSGLARGETQYF. In DNA, the CDR3 is TGCGCCAGCAGCTCGGGACTAGCCAGGGGGGAGACCCAGTACTTC.

This clone appeared a few times. This chain joins TRBV6-5 and TRBJ1-1; tentatively, D is TRBD1 (6 bases). CDR3 length equals 13 residues. Germline V gives CDR1 MNHEY, CDR2 SVGAGI. Trimming took 6 bases from V and 7 from J, leaving 15 bases between them. The CDR3 loop is CASRRMGDIEAFF. CDR3 coding DNA: TGTGCCAGCAGGAGGATGGGGGACATTGAAGCTTTCTTT.

This clone was observed a single time. This chain connects TRBV7-2 to TRBJ1-2, with 9 positions matching TRBD1. The ends lost 3 bases at V and 5 bases at J; junction bases unmatched: 7. The length of the CDR3 is 15 residues. Germline CDR1 reads SGHTA; CDR2 reads FQGNSA. The CDR3 loop is CASSFTPGQGYGYTF. In DNA form, the CDR3 reads TGTGCCAGCAGCTTCACACCGGGACAGGGATATGGCTACACCTTC.

The chain joins TRBV2 to TRBJ2-5, with TRBD2 matching 8 bases. V was clipped by 2 bases and J by 2 bases; unmatched bases: 4. The length of the CDR3 is 15 residues. CDR1 SNHLY and CDR2 FYNNEI come from the germline V gene. The CDR3 nucleotides are TGTGCCAGCAGTGAAAGGCGGGGGGATCAAGAGACCCAGTACTTC. Protein sequence: CASSERRGDQETQYF. The whole variable domain, remainder taken from reference TRBV2 and TRBJ2-5, is EPEVTQTPSHQVTQMGQEVILRCVPISNHLYFYWYRQILGQKVEFLVSFYNNEISEKSEIFDDQFSVERPDGSNFTLKIRSTKLEDSAMYFCASSERRGDQETQYFGPGTRLLVL.

In its sample, this clone was seen once. The rearrangement uses TRBV28 and TRBJ2-1, with D possibly matching TRBD2 (6 bases). Germline lookup yields CDR1 MDHEN and CDR2 SYDVKM. This CDR3 is 13 amino acids long. Trimming took off 6 bases at V and 6 bases at J, with 12 bases between the two ends. CDR3 coding DNA: TGTGCCAGCAGGGTAGCGGTAACCAATGAGCAGTTCTTC. It yields the protein CASRVAVTNEQFF.

Only a few counts were recorded for this clone. The V gene is TRBV6-5, the J gene TRBJ2-7, with 8 nucleotides matching TRBD2. Germline CDR1 and CDR2: MNHEY and SVGAGI. This CDR3 spans 15 amino acids. V gave up 4 bases and J gave up 2 bases; unmatched junction bases: 7. The CDR3 here is CASSSGGSGTYEQYF. The CDR3 DNA reads as TGTGCCAGCAGTTCGGGGGGTAGCGGGACCTACGAGCAGTACTTC.

This clone has only one observation. The genes are TRBV5-4 and TRBJ2-1, with 11 nucleotides matching TRBD1. V lost 4 bases, J lost 5 bases, and 14 bases stayed unmatched. The CDR3 totals 18 residues. Germline V gives CDR1 SGHNT, CDR2 YYREEE (reference sequence). This CDR3 reads CASSKEGRTGGAHNEQFF. Here the CDR3 DNA reads TGTGCCAGCAGCAAGGAGGGTAGGACAGGGGGCGCCCACAATGAGCAGTTCTTC.

The rearrangement joins TRBV16 to TRBJ1-5; the D gene is possibly TRBD1 (5 bases). This CDR3 is 17 amino acids long. CDR1 KGHSY and CDR2 FQNENV come from the germline V gene. Trimming stripped 0 bases from V and 2 bases from J, with 14 bases between. CDR3 DNA sequence: TGTGCCAGCAGCCAATCGCGGACATCGGTGGGCAATCAGCCCCAGCATTTT. This sequence encodes CASSQSRTSVGNQPQHF. The variable domain in full, with the rest retrieved from reference TRBV16 and TRBJ1-5, is GEEVAQTPKHLVRGEGQKAKLYCAPIKGHSYVFWYQQVLKNEFKFLISFQNENVFDETGMPKERFSAKCLPNSPCSLEIQATKLEDSAVYFCASSQSRTSVGNQPQHFGDGTRLSIL.

V is TRBV29-1 and J is TRBJ1-1; no definite D call. CDR3 length: 13 residues. In germline, CDR1 is SQVTM, CDR2 ANQGSEA. V was clipped by 5 bases and J by 3 bases, with 13 bases between them. The CDR3 sequence: CSVKTGGDTEAFF. CDR3 DNA sequence: TGCAGCGTTAAGACGGGAGGAGACACTGAAGCTTTCTTT.

J is TRBJ2-7 and V is TRBV5-1; 8 bases match TRBD1. Germline V gives CDR1 SGHRS, CDR2 YFSETQ. The CDR3 is 16 residues long. V gave up 0 bases and J gave up 4 bases; unmatched junction bases: 9. The chain's CDR3 is CASSLAIVGQGYEQYF. CDR3 nucleotide sequence: TGCGCCAGCAGCTTGGCCATTGTCGGACAGGGTTACGAGCAGTACTTC.

V gene TRBV28 combines with J gene TRBJ1-4; 11 nucleotides line up with TRBD1. V lost 7 bases and J lost 6; bases outside the gene matches: 13. CDR3 length: 17 residues. CDR1 is MDHEN, CDR2 SYDVKM, per germline. The CDR3 coding sequence is TGTGCCAGCAATGGGGACAGGGGGATGGTGGGAGATGAAAAACTGTTTTTT. This sequence encodes CASNGDRGMVGDEKLFF.

The chain joins TRBV9 to TRBJ2-7; tentative D call: TRBD2 (5 bases). This CDR3 is built from 16 residues. Germline values: CDR1 SGDLS, CDR2 YYNGEE. V lost 0 bases and J lost 1, with 14 bases in between. The CDR3 bases are TGTGCCAGCAGCGTAGCTGACTATAGCGCGTCCTACGAGCAGTACTTC. Translated, it gives CASSVADYSASYEQYF.

The chain has TRBV28 and TRBJ2-7, with a weak D call TRBD2 (6 bases). V was shortened by 2 bases and J by 6 bases, with 17 bases between the two germline ends. The V gene's germline CDR1 is MDHEN and CDR2 SYDVKM. The CDR3 length is 15 residues. CDR3 loop: CASSLMAGLYREQYF. DNA of the CDR3: TGTGCCAGCAGTTTAATGGCGGGGCTCTATCGCGAGCAGTACTTC.

The J gene is TRBJ2-5, the V gene TRBV4-1, with TRBD1 matching 11 bases. The J segment lost 3 bases and the V segment lost 0 bases, leaving 6 bases of the junction unmatched. The germline V gene encodes CDR1 MGHRA and CDR2 YSYEKL. CDR3 length: 17 amino acids. CDR3 protein: CASSQDHWDRGEETQYF. CDR3 DNA sequence: TGCGCCAGCAGCCAAGATCATTGGGACAGGGGGGAAGAGACCCAGTACTTC.

This clone has only a few counts. This chain connects TRBV4-3 to TRBJ2-1; tentatively, D is TRBD2 (6 bases). Germline V lookup: CDR1 LGHNA, CDR2 YSLEER. This CDR3 region has 16 residues. V was pared by 4 bases and J by 3 bases, with 16 bases between. Written as DNA, the CDR3 is TGCGCCAGCAGCCCAATTACCGGGGGATTCTACAATGAGCAGTTCTTC. Protein sequence: CASSPITGGFYNEQFF.